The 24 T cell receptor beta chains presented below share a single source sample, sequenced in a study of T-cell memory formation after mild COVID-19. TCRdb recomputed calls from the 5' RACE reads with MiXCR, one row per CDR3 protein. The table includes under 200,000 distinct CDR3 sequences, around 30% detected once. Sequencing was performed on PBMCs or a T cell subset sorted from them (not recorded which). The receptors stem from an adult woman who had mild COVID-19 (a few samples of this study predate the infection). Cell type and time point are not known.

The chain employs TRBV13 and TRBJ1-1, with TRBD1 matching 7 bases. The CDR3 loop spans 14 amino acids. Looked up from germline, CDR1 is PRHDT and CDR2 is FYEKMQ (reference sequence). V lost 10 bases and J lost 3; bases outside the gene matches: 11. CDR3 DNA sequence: TGTGCCACAAAAAGGGGGCCGGGAGACACTGAAGCTTTCTTT. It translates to CATKRGPGDTEAFF.

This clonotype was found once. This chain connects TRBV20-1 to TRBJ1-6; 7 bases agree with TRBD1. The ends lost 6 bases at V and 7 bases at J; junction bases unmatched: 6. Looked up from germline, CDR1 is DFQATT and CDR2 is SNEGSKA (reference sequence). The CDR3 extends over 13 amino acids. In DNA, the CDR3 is TGCAGTGCCCGACAGGGATGGAATTCACCCCTCCACTTT. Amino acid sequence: CSARQGWNSPLHF.

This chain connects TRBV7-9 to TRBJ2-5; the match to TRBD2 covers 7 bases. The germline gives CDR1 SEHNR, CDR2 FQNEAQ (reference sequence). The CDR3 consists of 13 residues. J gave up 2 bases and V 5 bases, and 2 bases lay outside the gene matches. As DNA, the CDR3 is TGTGCCAGCAGCCGAGCGGGGCAAGAGACCCAGTACTTC. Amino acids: CASSRAGQETQYF.

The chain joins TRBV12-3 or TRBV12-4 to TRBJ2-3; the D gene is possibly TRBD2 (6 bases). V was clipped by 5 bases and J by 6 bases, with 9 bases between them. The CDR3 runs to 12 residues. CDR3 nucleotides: TGTGCCAGCAGTCCGGGGGTTGATACGCAGTATTTT. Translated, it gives CASSPGVDTQYF.

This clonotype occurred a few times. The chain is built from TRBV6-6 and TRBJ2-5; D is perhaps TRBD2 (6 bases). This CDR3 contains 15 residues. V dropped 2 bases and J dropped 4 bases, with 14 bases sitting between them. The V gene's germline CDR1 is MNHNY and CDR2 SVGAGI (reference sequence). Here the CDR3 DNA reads TGTGCCAGCAGTTACGGTGGGGGGAACTCAGAGACCCAGTACTTC. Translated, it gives CASSYGGGNSETQYF.

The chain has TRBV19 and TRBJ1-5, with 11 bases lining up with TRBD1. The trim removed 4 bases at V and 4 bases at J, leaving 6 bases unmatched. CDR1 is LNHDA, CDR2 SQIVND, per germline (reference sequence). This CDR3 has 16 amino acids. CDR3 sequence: CASSNPGTGGNQPQHF. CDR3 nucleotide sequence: TGTGCCAGTAGTAATCCCGGGACAGGGGGAAATCAGCCCCAGCATTTT. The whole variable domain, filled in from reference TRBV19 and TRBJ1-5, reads DGGITQSPKYLFRKEGQNVTLSCEQNLNHDAMYWYRQDPGQGLRLIYYSQIVNDFQKGDIAEGYSVSREKKESFPLTVTSAQKNPTAFYLCASSNPGTGGNQPQHFGDGTRLSIL.

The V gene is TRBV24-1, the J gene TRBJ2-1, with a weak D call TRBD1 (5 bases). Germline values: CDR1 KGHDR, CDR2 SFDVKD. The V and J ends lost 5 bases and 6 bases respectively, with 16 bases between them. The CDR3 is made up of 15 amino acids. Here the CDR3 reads CATSVSRQSFNEQFF. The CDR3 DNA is TGTGCCACCAGTGTCTCCAGACAGAGTTTCAATGAGCAGTTCTTC.

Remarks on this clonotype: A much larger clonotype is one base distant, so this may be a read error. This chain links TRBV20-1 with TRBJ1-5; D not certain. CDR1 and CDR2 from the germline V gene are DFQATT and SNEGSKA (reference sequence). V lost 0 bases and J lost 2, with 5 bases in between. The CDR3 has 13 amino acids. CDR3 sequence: CSARDGRNQPQHF. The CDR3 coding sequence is TGCAGTGCTAGAGATGGGCGCAATCAGCCCCAGCATTTT.

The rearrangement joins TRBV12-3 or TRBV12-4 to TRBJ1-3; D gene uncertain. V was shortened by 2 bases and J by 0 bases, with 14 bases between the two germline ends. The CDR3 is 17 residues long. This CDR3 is CASSLRGRSNSGNTIYF. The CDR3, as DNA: TGTGCCAGCAGTTTACGAGGCAGGTCGAACTCTGGAAACACCATATATTTT.

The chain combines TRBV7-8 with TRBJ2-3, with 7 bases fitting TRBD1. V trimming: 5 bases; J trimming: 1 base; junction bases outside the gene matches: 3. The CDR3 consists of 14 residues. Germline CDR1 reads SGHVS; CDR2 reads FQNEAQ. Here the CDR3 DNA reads TGTGCCAGCAGCATTACAGGGGGCACAGATACGCAGTATTTT. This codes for CASSITGGTDTQYF.

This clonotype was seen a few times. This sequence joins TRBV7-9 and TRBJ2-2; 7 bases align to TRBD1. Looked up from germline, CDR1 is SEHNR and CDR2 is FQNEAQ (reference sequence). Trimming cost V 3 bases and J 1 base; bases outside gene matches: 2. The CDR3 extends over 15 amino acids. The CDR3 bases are TGTGCCAGCAGCTTCTGGACAGGGAACACCGGGGAGCTGTTTTTT. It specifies CASSFWTGNTGELFF.

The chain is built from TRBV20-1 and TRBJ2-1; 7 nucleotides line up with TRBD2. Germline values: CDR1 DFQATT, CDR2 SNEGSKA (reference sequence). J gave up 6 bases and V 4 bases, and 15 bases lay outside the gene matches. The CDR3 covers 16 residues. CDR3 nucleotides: TGCAGTGCTACGGAATCTCTGATAGCGGGCGTCAATGAGCAGTTCTTC. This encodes CSATESLIAGVNEQFF.

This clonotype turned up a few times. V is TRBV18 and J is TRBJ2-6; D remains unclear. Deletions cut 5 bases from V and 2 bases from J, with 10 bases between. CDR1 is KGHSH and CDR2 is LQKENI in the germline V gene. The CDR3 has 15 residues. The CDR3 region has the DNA TGTGCCAGCTCAACAGAGCCAGCTGGGGCCAACGTCCTGACTTTC. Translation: CASSTEPAGANVLTF.

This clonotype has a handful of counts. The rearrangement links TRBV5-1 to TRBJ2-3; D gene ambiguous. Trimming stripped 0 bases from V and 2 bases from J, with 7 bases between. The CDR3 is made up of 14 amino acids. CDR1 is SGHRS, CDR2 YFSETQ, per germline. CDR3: CASSLGRTTDTQYF. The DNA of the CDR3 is TGCGCCAGCAGCTTGGGAAGAACCACAGATACGCAGTATTTT.

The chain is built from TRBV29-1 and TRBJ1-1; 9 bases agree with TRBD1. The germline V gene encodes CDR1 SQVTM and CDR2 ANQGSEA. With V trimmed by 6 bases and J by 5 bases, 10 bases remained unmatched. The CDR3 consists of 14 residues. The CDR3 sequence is CSVEGTGYVTEAFF. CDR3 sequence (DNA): TGCAGCGTCGAGGGGACAGGGTATGTGACTGAAGCTTTCTTT.

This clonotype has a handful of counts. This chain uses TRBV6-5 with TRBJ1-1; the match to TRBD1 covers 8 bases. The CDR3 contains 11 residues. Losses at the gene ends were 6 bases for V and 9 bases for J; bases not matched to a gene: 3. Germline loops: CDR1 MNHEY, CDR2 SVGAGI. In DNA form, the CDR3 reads TGTGCCAGCAGGAGACAGGGGAAAGCTTTCTTT. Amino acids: CASRRQGKAFF.

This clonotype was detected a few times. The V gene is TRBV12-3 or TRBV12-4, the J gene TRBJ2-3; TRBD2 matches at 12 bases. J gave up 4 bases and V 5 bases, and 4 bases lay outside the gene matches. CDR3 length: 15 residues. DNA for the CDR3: TGTGCCAGCAGTCGGACTAGCGGGGTCGCAGATACGCAGTATTTT. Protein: CASSRTSGVADTQYF.

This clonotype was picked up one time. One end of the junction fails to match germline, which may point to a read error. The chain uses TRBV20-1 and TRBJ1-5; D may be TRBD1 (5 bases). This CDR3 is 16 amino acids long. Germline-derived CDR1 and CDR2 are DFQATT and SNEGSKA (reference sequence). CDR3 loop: CSARAEGSDGNQPQHF. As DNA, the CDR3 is TGCAGTGCTAGAGCAGAGGGGAGTGACGGCAATCAGCCACAGCATTTT.

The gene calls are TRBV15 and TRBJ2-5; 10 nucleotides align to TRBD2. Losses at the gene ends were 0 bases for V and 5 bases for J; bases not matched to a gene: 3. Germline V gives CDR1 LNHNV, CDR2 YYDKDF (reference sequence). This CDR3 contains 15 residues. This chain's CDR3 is CATSRDGAGGETQYF. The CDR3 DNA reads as TGTGCCACCAGCAGAGATGGAGCGGGGGGGGAGACCCAGTACTTC.

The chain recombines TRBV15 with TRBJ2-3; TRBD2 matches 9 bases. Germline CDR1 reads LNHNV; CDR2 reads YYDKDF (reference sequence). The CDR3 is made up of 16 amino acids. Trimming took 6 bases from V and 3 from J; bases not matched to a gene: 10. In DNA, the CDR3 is TGTGCCACCAGAACTTTGGCTAGCGGGACGACAGATACGCAGTATTTT. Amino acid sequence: CATRTLASGTTDTQYF.

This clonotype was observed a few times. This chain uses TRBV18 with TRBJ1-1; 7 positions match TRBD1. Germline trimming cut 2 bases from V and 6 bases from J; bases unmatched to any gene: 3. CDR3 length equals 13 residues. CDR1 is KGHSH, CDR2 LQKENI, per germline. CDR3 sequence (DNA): TGTGCCAGCTCACCAGGCAGGGGGGCTGAAGCTTTCTTT. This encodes CASSPGRGAEAFF.

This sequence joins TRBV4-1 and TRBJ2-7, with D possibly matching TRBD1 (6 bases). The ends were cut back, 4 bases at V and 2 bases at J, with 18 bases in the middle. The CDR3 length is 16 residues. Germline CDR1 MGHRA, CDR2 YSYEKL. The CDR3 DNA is TGCGCCAGCAGCCCACTCTCGGCTCGGGACACCTACGAGCAGTACTTC. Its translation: CASSPLSARDTYEQYF.

CDR3 region: CASLAAGGINTGELFF. DNA for the CDR3: TGTGCCAGCCTGGCAGCGGGAGGGATCAACACCGGGGAGCTGTTTTTT. This chain links TRBV7-6 with TRBJ2-2; 10 bases match TRBD2. Per the germline V gene, CDR1 is SGHVS and CDR2 is FNYEAQ. The CDR3 length is 16 residues. The V segment lost 8 bases and the J segment 2 bases; nucleotides outside the gene matches: 8.

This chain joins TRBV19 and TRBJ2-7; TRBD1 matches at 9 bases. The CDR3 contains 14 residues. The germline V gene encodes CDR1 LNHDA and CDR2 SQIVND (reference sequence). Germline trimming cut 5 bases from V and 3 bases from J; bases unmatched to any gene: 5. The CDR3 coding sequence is TGTGCCAGTAGTTCCGGGACAGGGCTCTACGAGCAGTACTTC. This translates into CASSSGTGLYEQYF.